These T cell receptor beta chains were read from a single sample in a study of OX40 agonist ivuxolimab in advanced cancers. Data came from immunoSEQ multiplex PCR; TCRdb stores just in-frame clones and leaves some out. In the table there are roughly 68,000 clones, roughly 85% of which are singletons. Here the sequenced sample was CD4+ or CD8+ T cells sorted from blood, taken in a trial of the OX40 agonist ivuxolimab. Receptors originate from an adult with an advanced solid tumor such as melanoma, head and neck, liver or kidney cancer. CDR3s leave out the opening cysteine and the closing phenylalanine or tryptophan. A D gene is named only where the DNA matches it firmly.

V gene: TRBV30; D gene: -; J gene: TRBJ1-2; CDR3 length: 10; CDR3 protein: ARNRDVGGYT
V gene: TRBV28; D gene: -; J gene: TRBJ1-2; CDR3 length: 11; CDR3 protein: ASSSSDTYGYT
V gene: TRBV2; D gene: -; J gene: TRBJ1-4; CDR3 length: 12; CDR3 protein: ASLRVATNEKLF
V gene: TRBV27; D gene: -; J gene: TRBJ2-7; CDR3 length: 10; CDR3 protein: ASSGRGYEQY
V gene: TRBV4-2; D gene: TRBD1; J gene: TRBJ1-2; CDR3 length: 13; CDR3 protein: ASSLVGTGGRGYT
V gene: TRBV7-2; D gene: -; J gene: TRBJ2-3; CDR3 length: 12; CDR3 protein: ASSPGPSTDTQY
V gene: TRBV6-1; D gene: -; J gene: TRBJ1-5; CDR3 length: 11; CDR3 protein: ASSEGLNQPQH
V gene: TRBV5-5; D gene: TRBD1; J gene: TRBJ2-7; CDR3 length: 13; CDR3 protein: ASSLGFGQAYEQY
V gene: TRBV5-1; D gene: TRBD1; J gene: TRBJ1-3; CDR3 length: 13; CDR3 protein: ASSPATGDGNTIY
V gene: TRBV7-2; D gene: -; J gene: TRBJ1-3; CDR3 length: 13; CDR3 protein: ASSFVPQSGNTIY
V gene: TRBV19; D gene: TRBD1; J gene: TRBJ1-2; CDR3 length: 11; CDR3 protein: ASSRTGAYGYT
V gene: TRBV27; D gene: -; J gene: TRBJ1-5; CDR3 length: 14; CDR3 protein: ASSETGANSNQPQH
V gene: TRBV19; D gene: -; J gene: TRBJ2-7; CDR3 length: 10; CDR3 protein: ASSSRGNEQY
V gene: TRBV5-5; D gene: -; J gene: TRBJ1-1; CDR3 length: 11; CDR3 protein: ASSPGYNTEAF
V gene: TRBV27; D gene: -; J gene: TRBJ1-5; CDR3 length: 12; CDR3 protein: ASSPLDGNQPQH
V gene: TRBV6-5; D gene: -; J gene: TRBJ1-1; CDR3 length: 12; CDR3 protein: ASSYRQRKTEAF
V gene: TRBV7-2; D gene: -; J gene: TRBJ1-4; CDR3 length: 10; CDR3 protein: ASSFPNEKLF
V gene: TRBV5-1; D gene: TRBD1; J gene: TRBJ1-1; CDR3 length: 14; CDR3 protein: ASSFRGTGVNTEAF
V gene: TRBV29-1; D gene: -; J gene: TRBJ1-4; CDR3 length: 9; CDR3 protein: SVGGRDLLF
V gene: TRBV2; D gene: TRBD1; J gene: TRBJ2-7; CDR3 length: 11; CDR3 protein: ASAGQGSDEQY
V gene: TRBV19; D gene: -; J gene: TRBJ1-2; CDR3 length: 10; CDR3 protein: ASTPDNYGYT
V gene: TRBV2; D gene: TRBD1; J gene: TRBJ1-2; CDR3 length: 13; CDR3 protein: ASSRPGQGNYGYT
V gene: TRBV5-1; D gene: TRBD1; J gene: TRBJ1-4; CDR3 length: 12; CDR3 protein: ASSLDRGDEKLF
V gene: TRBV28; D gene: -; J gene: TRBJ1-1; CDR3 length: 12; CDR3 protein: ASRMTGSITEAF
V gene: TRBV2; D gene: -; J gene: TRBJ1-5; CDR3 length: 11; CDR3 protein: ASSVEGVQPQH
V gene: TRBV6-5; D gene: -; J gene: TRBJ2-7; CDR3 length: 12; CDR3 protein: ASSYGHLHYEQY
V gene: TRBV5-6; D gene: TRBD1; J gene: TRBJ2-7; CDR3 length: 12; CDR3 protein: ASTRSGQIYEQY
V gene: TRBV5-6; D gene: -; J gene: TRBJ1-2; CDR3 length: 11; CDR3 protein: ASSGRSGGGYT
V gene: TRBV2; D gene: TRBD2; J gene: TRBJ2-7; CDR3 length: 14; CDR3 protein: ASTPGGLAGIYEQY
V gene: TRBV29-1; D gene: -; J gene: TRBJ1-4; CDR3 length: 11; CDR3 protein: SVDRGANEKLF
V gene: TRBV5-1; D gene: -; J gene: TRBJ2-6; CDR3 length: 16; CDR3 protein: ASSFNGQVYSGANVLT
V gene: TRBV5-5; D gene: -; J gene: TRBJ1-2; CDR3 length: 11; CDR3 protein: ASSTGANYGYT
V gene: TRBV4-1; D gene: TRBD2; J gene: TRBJ2-7; CDR3 length: 13; CDR3 protein: ASSQGGLARYEQY
V gene: TRBV19; D gene: -; J gene: TRBJ2-2; CDR3 length: 13; CDR3 protein: ATGLMGANTGELF
V gene: TRBV15; D gene: -; J gene: TRBJ1-2; CDR3 length: 15; CDR3 protein: ATSREFRVGRIEGYT
V gene: TRBV5-5; D gene: -; J gene: TRBJ2-2; CDR3 length: 11; CDR3 protein: ASSSRNTGELF
V gene: TRBV9; D gene: -; J gene: TRBJ2-7; CDR3 length: 12; CDR3 protein: ASSGSAGFYEQY
V gene: TRBV6-5; D gene: -; J gene: TRBJ2-2; CDR3 length: 12; CDR3 protein: ASTQTGNTGELF
V gene: TRBV27; D gene: TRBD2; J gene: TRBJ2-7; CDR3 length: 13; CDR3 protein: ASSLRLAGAYEQY
V gene: TRBV5-6; D gene: TRBD2; J gene: TRBJ2-1; CDR3 length: 12; CDR3 protein: ASTLGGPYNEQF
V gene: TRBV18; D gene: -; J gene: TRBJ1-4; CDR3 length: 13; CDR3 protein: ASSSYRAFNEKLF
V gene: TRBV19; D gene: TRBD2; J gene: TRBJ2-1; CDR3 length: 15; CDR3 protein: ASSGMEGKRGANEQF
V gene: TRBV19; D gene: TRBD1; J gene: TRBJ1-4; CDR3 length: 13; CDR3 protein: ASRTWTGHKEKLF
V gene: TRBV6-5; D gene: TRBD2; J gene: TRBJ2-3; CDR3 length: 9; CDR3 protein: ATQEGRGQY
V gene: TRBV7-3; D gene: -; J gene: TRBJ2-1; CDR3 length: 14; CDR3 protein: ASSLNRAGRINEQF
V gene: TRBV6-1; D gene: -; J gene: TRBJ2-7; CDR3 length: 10; CDR3 protein: ASNWGGNEQY
V gene: TRBV7-2; D gene: TRBD1; J gene: TRBJ1-6; CDR3 length: 13; CDR3 protein: ASSLRQGGNSPLH
V gene: TRBV4-2; D gene: -; J gene: TRBJ2-2; CDR3 length: 13; CDR3 protein: ASSQEEGGLRELF
V gene: TRBV6-5; D gene: -; J gene: TRBJ1-2; CDR3 length: 11; CDR3 protein: ASSPGTLYGYT
V gene: TRBV7-8; D gene: -; J gene: TRBJ1-3; CDR3 length: 13; CDR3 protein: ASSLLASSGNTIY
V gene: TRBV28; D gene: TRBD1; J gene: TRBJ2-1; CDR3 length: 14; CDR3 protein: ASTLLGQGGYNEQF
V gene: TRBV18; D gene: -; J gene: TRBJ1-2; CDR3 length: 12; CDR3 protein: ASSPDRSPYGYT
V gene: TRBV7-3; D gene: -; J gene: TRBJ1-5; CDR3 length: 13; CDR3 protein: ASSLTGDGIQPQH